This T cell receptor (beta chain) was recovered during a study of blood T cell repertoires in COVID-19 (dated by TCRdb to between 2020 and 2021). A note on the overall study: The collaborator samples originated in the United States, Italy and Spain and spanned the acute and convalescent phases of COVID-19. The material from the prospective study consisted of cDNA or gDNA derived from T cells, B-cell-depleted T cells, or PBMCs. Subjects who had been exposed to COVID-19, were actively infected with it, or had recovered from it provided the deeply sampled blood TCRbeta repertoires that made up the dataset. A freely available public database, intended as a resource for researchers studying the immune response to SARS-CoV-2, is where the repertoires were released. The samples were drawn from the first 160 participants of the ongoing ImmuneRACE study and from 1,254 subjects provided by 6 global collaborators. A de-identified subject ID, COVID-19 status, age in years and sex were almost always included in the sample metadata. HLA class I and class II types, where available, came from metadata supplied by the sample provider rather than from assay-based typing. Study-level results and caveats: How much clinical and demographic metadata was included differed by source and by participant, and the metadata was provided uncurated.

TCRbeta CDR3 regions were amplified from genomic DNA by means of the immunoSEQ Assay, a bias-controlled multiplex PCR. For the original study's pipeline: Nucleated cell counts per sample were estimated from amplification of reference gene primers within the assay. To quantify the absolute abundance of each unique TCRbeta CDR3 rearrangement, sequence reads were collapsed and filtered. For each sample, productive Simpson clonality was calculated as the square root of Simpson's diversity index over productive rearrangements. Entries here come from immuneACCESS through TCRdb and include only in-frame sequences with V and J called. Some clones fail to appear in such tables; in the studies checked, an unresolved V gene covers under half of the shortfall, and the cause of the remainder is unknown. The V and J calls and clone size were taken over from that table, and D and trimming were inferred from the DNA. The sample yields about half a million clones; roughly 85% were counted once. The leading ten clones occupy approximately 2.9% of the sample.

Comments on this clone: Its antigen remains undetermined. No much larger clone exists at a distance of one base, and base qualities are not known.

Each collaborating institution followed its own protocols to collect whole blood in K2EDTA tubes. For TCRbeta analysis, collaborators shipped samples as frozen whole blood, isolated PBMCs, or DNA extracted from either of those sample types. Reading the germline V gene gives CDR1 ENHRY and CDR2 SYGVKD. Trimming takes 11 bases from V and 0 bases from J, and the germline ends sit 14 bases apart. There are 14 amino acids in the CDR3, from cysteine to phenylalanine inclusive. This entry keeps only the CDR3 DNA: 42 bases, framed from base 1. This TCR was sampled from a human donor in a cohort sampled during active COVID-19. This chain is built from TRBV10-3 and TRBJ1-5; the D gene assignment is ambiguous. Sequencing input: peripheral blood. The DNA reads TGTGCCTCCGCTCGACTGAATAGCAATCAGCCCCAGCATTTT. It codes for CASARLNSNQPQHF.